These 24 T cell receptor beta chains originate from one sample sequenced in a study of T-cell memory formation after mild COVID-19. TCRdb reprocessed the 5' RACE reads via MiXCR and lists one record per CDR3 protein. The data hold hundreds of thousands of distinct CDR3 sequences, with around 17% observed a single time. Material: PBMCs or a T cell subset sorted from them (not recorded which). The receptor set was obtained from a man younger than 35 who had mild COVID-19 (a few samples of this study predate the infection). Cell type and time point are not known.

This chain joins TRBV28 and TRBJ2-3; TRBD2 agrees at 7 bases. V dropped 1 base and J dropped 5; count of bases not matched to a gene: 3. This CDR3 has 14 residues. Germline lookup yields CDR1 MDHEN and CDR2 SYDVKM. CDR3 in DNA: TGTGCCAGCAGTTTATCGGGGGGTGGAGATACGCAGTATTTT. Its protein is CASSLSGGGDTQYF.

This clonotype was counted only a few times. The CDR3 region has the DNA TGTGCCAGCAGTTACGGCCGGGGACCTCCCCGTACAAATTCACCCCTCCACTTT. Its translation is CASSYGRGPPRTNSPLHF. The chain joins TRBV6-6 to TRBJ1-6, with D possibly TRBD1 on 5 matching bases. CDR3 length: 18 residues. Trimming took off 2 bases at V and 7 bases at J, with 21 bases between the two ends. Germline loops: CDR1 MNHNY, CDR2 SVGAGI (reference sequence).

DNA of the CDR3: TGTGCCAGCAGCTACTACCAAGGGGGCGCCTATGGCTACACCTTC. Amino acid sequence: CASSYYQGGAYGYTF. This chain connects TRBV7-2 to TRBJ1-2, with TRBD1 matching over 7 bases. The germline CDR1 and CDR2 sequences are SGHTA and FQGNSA. V lost 4 bases, J lost 4 bases, and 9 bases stayed unmatched. This CDR3 is built from 15 residues.

This clonotype was recorded many times. The chain combines TRBV9 with TRBJ2-2; D uncertain. Germline V gene sequence: CDR1 SGDLS, CDR2 YYNGEE. The CDR3 spans 13 residues. V dropped 3 bases and J dropped 6 bases, with 9 bases sitting between them. The CDR3 region is CASSAHLPGELFF. The CDR3 DNA follows: TGTGCCAGCAGCGCTCACCTACCCGGGGAGCTGTTTTTT.

This sequence joins TRBV10-3 and TRBJ2-7, with TRBD1 matching over 9 bases. Germline V gene lookup returns CDR1 ENHRY and CDR2 SYGVKD. Unmatched junction bases numbered 3, after V lost 10 bases and J lost 5 bases. CDR3 size: 11 residues. The CDR3 sequence is CATGTGNEQYV. The CDR3 coding sequence is TGTGCCACCGGGACAGGGAACGAGCAGTACGTC.

There are many counts of this clonotype. The genes are TRBV12-3 or TRBV12-4 and TRBJ1-4, with D unclear. The length of the CDR3 is 11 residues. V lost 4 bases and J lost 11, with 8 bases in between. CDR3 DNA sequence: TGTGCCAGCAGTTCCACAGAGAAACTGTTTTTT. It yields the protein CASSSTEKLFF.

This clonotype has just a few counts. The chain combines TRBV4-3 with TRBJ2-2; 12 nucleotides match TRBD2. This CDR3 is built from 19 residues. Germline lookup yields CDR1 LGHNA and CDR2 YSLEER. With 1 base clipped from V and 5 bases from J, the junction kept 11 bases outside the gene matches. Here the CDR3 reads CASSQATSGGPGRTGELFF. CDR3 nucleotides: TGCGCCAGCAGCCAAGCGACTAGCGGGGGCCCAGGCCGGACCGGGGAGCTGTTTTTT.

The chain combines TRBV27 with TRBJ1-1; no clear D gene. CDR1 and CDR2 from the germline V gene are MNHEY and SMNVEV (reference sequence). Deletions cut 6 bases from V and 11 bases from J, with 19 bases between. The CDR3 covers 13 residues. This CDR3 is CASSLGRHFSAFF. The CDR3 coding sequence is TGTGCCAGCAGCCTAGGCCGACATTTTTCGGCTTTCTTT.

This clonotype showed up just a few times. CDR3: CASSLLGQINQPQHF. CDR3 in DNA: TGTGCCAGCAGTTTACTGGGACAGATCAATCAGCCCCAGCATTTT. The rearrangement links TRBV27 to TRBJ1-5, with 7 bases matching TRBD1. This CDR3 has 15 amino acids. The trim removed 2 bases at V and 3 bases at J, leaving 4 bases unmatched. Germline-derived CDR1 and CDR2 are MNHEY and SMNVEV (reference sequence).

This clonotype occurred a few times. The chain employs TRBV10-1 and TRBJ2-7; tentatively, D is TRBD1 or TRBD2 (5 bases each). CDR1 is WNHNN, CDR2 SYGVQD, per germline (reference sequence). The ends were cut back, 4 bases at V and 6 bases at J, with 16 bases in the middle. The CDR3 has 14 residues. CDR3 protein: CASSVGTGVREQYF. CDR3 coding DNA: TGCGCCAGCAGTGTTGGGACCGGGGTCCGCGAGCAGTACTTC.

The rearrangement uses TRBV9 and TRBJ2-3, with TRBD2 as a possible D gene (5 bases). CDR1 is SGDLS, CDR2 YYNGEE, per germline. CDR3 length: 14 residues. The V end was cut by 4 bases, the J end by 6 bases, with 15 bases between. In DNA, the CDR3 is TGTGCCAGCAGCTCCGGGATCCGGACGGATACGCAGTATTTT. Translated: CASSSGIRTDTQYF.

The gene calls are TRBV7-9 and TRBJ1-2; tentative D call: TRBD1 (5 bases). Trimming stripped 4 bases from V and 7 bases from J, with 22 bases between. This CDR3 region has 16 residues. Per germline, CDR1 SEHNR and CDR2 FQNEAQ (reference sequence). The CDR3 is CASSSPGGGLGSGYTF. CDR3 nucleotides: TGTGCCAGCAGCTCCCCGGGTGGGGGACTAGGAAGTGGCTACACCTTC.

The CDR3 is CASSERGTEAFF. The CDR3 region has the DNA TGTGCCAGCAGTGAAAGGGGCACTGAAGCTTTCTTT. The chain couples TRBV2 to TRBJ1-1; D is perhaps TRBD1 (5 bases). Germline CDR1 is SNHLY and CDR2 is FYNNEI. The CDR3 contains 12 residues. The ends were cut back, 2 bases at V and 4 bases at J, with 5 bases in the middle.

This sequence joins TRBV15 and TRBJ2-1; D is ambiguous. The CDR3 runs to 15 residues. Germline loops: CDR1 LNHNV, CDR2 YYDKDF (reference sequence). Between the trimmed V and J ends, which lost 4 bases and 3 bases, there was a span of 13 bases. As DNA, the CDR3 is TGTGCCACCAGCACACAAAGAGAGGTCTACAATGAGCAGTTCTTC. It translates to CATSTQREVYNEQFF.

Only a few counts were recorded for this clonotype. This chain links TRBV7-2 with TRBJ2-7, with 9 bases fitting TRBD1. CDR3 length: 14 amino acids. Per the germline V gene, CDR1 is SGHTA and CDR2 is FQGNSA. The V and J ends lost 4 bases and 3 bases, in that order; junction bases with no gene match: 4. CDR3 sequence: CASSSQGARYEQYF. The DNA of the CDR3 is TGTGCCAGCAGCTCACAGGGGGCGCGCTACGAGCAGTACTTC.

A few counts support this clonotype. The chain uses TRBV7-2 and TRBJ2-3; 10 nucleotides line up with TRBD2. V shed 3 bases and J 6 bases; nucleotides not matched to a gene: 6. Germline CDR1 reads SGHTA; CDR2 reads FQGNSA. The CDR3 extends over 15 amino acids. The CDR3 reads CASSFSGGLLDTQYF. The CDR3 DNA is TGTGCCAGCAGCTTTAGCGGGGGGCTGCTGGATACGCAGTATTTT.

The V call is TRBV7-9, the J call TRBJ1-4, with TRBD1 as a possible D gene (5 bases). CDR3 size: 11 residues. Trimming removed 7 bases from V and 8 bases from J, with 8 bases in between. The germline V gene has CDR1 SEHNR and CDR2 FQNEAQ (reference sequence). The CDR3 coding sequence is TGTGCCAGCACCGGGACCGAAAAACTGTTTTTT. This encodes CASTGTEKLFF.

This clonotype was counted between two and nine times. The chain has TRBV9 and TRBJ1-2; 7 bases align to TRBD1. Germline-derived CDR1 and CDR2 are SGDLS and YYNGEE. The CDR3 has 14 residues. After removal of 3 bases from V and 3 bases from J, the junction contained 5 bases not matched to a gene. In DNA form, the CDR3 reads TGTGCCAGCAGCGGATACAGGGGAGACTATGGCTACACCTTC. Translation gives CASSGYRGDYGYTF.

This chain joins TRBV10-1 and TRBJ1-2; D is ambiguous. The CDR3 has 14 amino acids. V was cut by 11 bases and J by 4 bases, with 20 bases left in between. In germline, CDR1 is WNHNN, CDR2 SYGVQD (reference sequence). The CDR3 DNA sequence: TGCGCCCGCGTCTGGGCAGACCGACTCTATGGCTACACCTTC. Its protein is CARVWADRLYGYTF.

This clonotype occurred a few times. This sequence joins TRBV10-3 and TRBJ2-4; the D is unclear. This CDR3 is 14 amino acids long. From germline, CDR1 is ENHRY and CDR2 SYGVKD. V dropped 0 bases and J dropped 1 base, with 4 bases sitting between them. CDR3 in amino acids: CAISESVAKNIQYF. The CDR3 DNA sequence: TGTGCCATCAGTGAGTCGGTCGCCAAAAACATTCAGTACTTC.

This clonotype turned up a few times. The rearrangement links TRBV6-6 to TRBJ2-3, with D perhaps given as TRBD1 or TRBD2 (5 bases each). CDR3 length equals 16 residues. The ends were cut back, 2 bases at V and 2 bases at J, with 14 bases in the middle. Germline values: CDR1 MNHNY, CDR2 SVGAGI (reference sequence). CDR3 loop: CASSYPPGRDTDTQYF. CDR3 sequence (DNA): TGTGCCAGCAGTTACCCGCCGGGACGGGACACAGATACGCAGTATTTT.

The chain recombines TRBV4-3 with TRBJ2-7; 7 bases are shared with TRBD2. This CDR3 contains 18 residues. Germline trimming cut 1 base from V and 3 bases from J; bases unmatched to any gene: 15. CDR1 is LGHNA and CDR2 is YSLEER in the germline V gene. The CDR3 DNA reads TGCGCCAGCAGCCAAGCTCTTCTAGCGGATTTCTCTTTCTACGAGCAGTACTTC. It specifies CASSQALLADFSFYEQYF.

In this sample, this clonotype turned up a few times. This rearrangement joins TRBV5-5 to TRBJ2-5; 8 bases line up with TRBD2. Losses at the gene ends were 4 bases for V and 5 bases for J; bases not matched to a gene: 7. CDR3 length: 14 residues. CDR1 and CDR2 from the germline V gene are SGHKS and YYEKEE (reference sequence). The CDR3 nucleotides are TGTGCCAGCAGCGCCGGACTAGCCTCTGAGACCCAGTACTTC. This sequence encodes CASSAGLASETQYF.

The chain carries TRBV29-1 and TRBJ1-2; D perhaps matches TRBD1 (6 bases). The length of the CDR3 is 14 residues. Germline V gene lookup returns CDR1 SQVTM and CDR2 ANQGSEA. Trimming pared 3 bases from V and 5 bases from J, leaving 16 bases between. The chain's CDR3 is CSVEEGGRRYGYTF. CDR3 nucleotide sequence: TGCAGCGTTGAGGAGGGGGGACGGCGATATGGCTACACCTTC.